Listed below are T cell receptor beta chains from one sample, sequenced in a study of shared clonotypes between healthy human individuals. Sequencing used immunoSEQ multiplex PCR; TCRdb keeps in-frame clones, though not all of them. The data hold about 2,100,000 clones, with under 95% observed a single time. Sequenced material: naive CD8+ T cells from PBMCs. The receptors here all came from a young man in good health. Some clones in this sample may be carry-over from other donors' samples. Each CDR3 is given with its conserved first and last residue. D genes are given only for firm matches. Clone size appears in some rows only: once, few, many, or a class for an expanded clone.

J,V,size,D,DNA,CDR3
TRBJ2-2,TRBV10-2,NA,NA,TGCGCCAGCAGGGTCGAGGGAGGTTTTACCGGGGAGCTGTTTTTT,CASRVEGGFTGELFF
TRBJ2-7,TRBV11-2,NA,NA,TGTGCCAGCAGCTTATCACCCAGAGGATACGAGCAGTACTTC,CASSLSPRGYEQYF
TRBJ1-5,TRBV30,once,NA,TGTGCCTGGAGCCCCGGGACAACTCTGGGGGGCAATCAGCCCCAGCATTTT,CAWSPGTTLGGNQPQHF
TRBJ2-1,TRBV29-1,once,TRBD2,TGCAGCGTTGATCTATCTTTCTTAGCGGGAGGGGATGGTGAGCAGTTCTTC,CSVDLSFLAGGDGEQFF
TRBJ2-1,TRBV13,NA,TRBD2,TGTGCCAGCAGCTTAGTTCCGGGACTAGCGGGAGTAAATGAGCAGTTCTTC,CASSLVPGLAGVNEQFF
TRBJ1-1,TRBV6-1,NA,NA,TGTGCCAGCAGTATCCAGCCCCGCGAAGCTTTCTTT,CASSIQPREAFF
TRBJ1-5,TRBV6-1,NA,NA,TGTGCCAGCAGTGAACTCCCGGGGAGCAATCAGCCCCAGCATTTT,CASSELPGSNQPQHF
TRBJ2-1,TRBV19,NA,NA,TGTGCCAGTAGAGATGGGGGGTGGGAGTTGTATGAGCAGTTCTTC,CASRDGGWELYEQFF
TRBJ1-5,TRBV28,NA,TRBD1,TGTGCCAGCAGTTCCGACAGGGATAATCAGCCCCAGCATTTT,CASSSDRDNQPQHF
TRBJ2-1,TRBV19,NA,NA,TGTGCCAGTAGAGTCTTAACTCCGCGGTTCTTC,CASRVLTPRFF
TRBJ1-1,TRBV5-1,NA,TRBD1,TGCGCCAGCAGCTTCGACAGGGGGCTCACTGAAGCTTTCTTT,CASSFDRGLTEAFF
TRBJ2-5,TRBV5-6,NA,TRBD2,TGTGCCAGCAGCTTAGGGACTAGCGGGGCCGGGGAGACCCAGTACTTC,CASSLGTSGAGETQYF
TRBJ1-4,TRBV15,NA,NA,TGTGCCACCAGCAGAGCGTACGGTGCAACTAATGAAAAACTGTTTTTT,CATSRAYGATNEKLFF
TRBJ2-1,TRBV4-3,NA,NA,TGCGCCAGCAGCCAAGATAGGTGGAGCTCCTACAATGAGCAGTTCTTC,CASSQDRWSSYNEQFF
TRBJ2-7,TRBV19,once,TRBD1,TGTGCCAGTAGCGCAGGGGGCGAGCAGTACTTC,CASSAGGEQYF
TRBJ2-3,TRBV5-1,NA,NA,TGCGCCAGCAGCTTGGGTGCGGGAAGCGGCACAGATACGCAGTATTTT,CASSLGAGSGTDTQYF
TRBJ1-1,TRBV4-1,NA,NA,TGCGCCAGCAGCTCGGACTATTCAGCTGAAGCTTTCTTT,CASSSDYSAEAFF
TRBJ2-1,TRBV29-1,NA,NA,TGCAGCGCCACTCCCATTGACAGGAGCTCCTACAATGAGCAGTTCTTC,CSATPIDRSSYNEQFF
TRBJ1-5,TRBV30,NA,NA,TGTGCCTGGATGATGGGAGGAGGGGGTACCCAGCATTTT,CAWMMGGGGTQHF
TRBJ2-2,TRBV30,NA,TRBD2,TGTGCCTGGAGTGGACTAGCGGGAGGGCCGAACACCGGGGAGCTGTTTTTT,CAWSGLAGGPNTGELFF
TRBJ1-4,TRBV28,NA,NA,TGTGCCAGCAGTTTCCGGGGCACTGAAAAACTGTTTTTT,CASSFRGTEKLFF
TRBJ2-1,TRBV7-2,NA,TRBD2,TGTGCCAGCAGCTCCAACCACCCGCGGACTAGCTTTCTCGATGAGCAGTTCTTC,CASSSNHPRTSFLDEQFF
TRBJ1-4,TRBV11-2,NA,NA,TGTGCCAGCAGCCCCCCAGGTTGGGGGCTGGGTGAAAAACTGTTTTTT,CASSPPGWGLGEKLFF
TRBJ2-1,TRBV15,NA,NA,TGTGCCACCAGCAGGGGAGGAGAGACTAGTATCGTTGAGCAGTTCTTC,CATSRGGETSIVEQFF
TRBJ2-7,TRBV28,NA,TRBD1,TGTGCCAGCAGTACCTCCCTGGGACAGGGTTACGAGCAGTACTTC,CASSTSLGQGYEQYF
TRBJ2-3,TRBV9,NA,NA,TGTGCCAGCAGCGCCGGAAGAGGGGATACGCAGTATTTT,CASSAGRGDTQYF
TRBJ2-7,TRBV28,NA,NA,TGTGCCAGCAGTTTATCCGCAAGTATTCGGCCCTACGAGCAGTACTTC,CASSLSASIRPYEQYF
TRBJ2-7,TRBV27,NA,NA,TGTGCCAGCAGGACGGACAGACTAAATACCTACGAGCAGTACTTC,CASRTDRLNTYEQYF
TRBJ2-7,TRBV2,NA,TRBD2,TGTGCCAGCAAAAGCGGGAGGGGCTCCTACGAGCAGTACTTC,CASKSGRGSYEQYF
TRBJ2-2,TRBV25-1,NA,NA,TGTGCCAGCGGGGGTCCCGGGGAGCTGTTTTTT,CASGGPGELFF
TRBJ2-7,TRBV7-9,NA,NA,TGTGCCAGCAGCTCCACTTCCTACGAGCAGTACTTC,CASSSTSYEQYF
TRBJ1-3,TRBV4-3,NA,NA,TGCGCCAGCAGCCAAGGGACGGCTGGAAACACCATATATTTT,CASSQGTAGNTIYF
TRBJ2-7,TRBV10-1,NA,NA,TGCGCCAGCAGTGGTGGGAAAACCTACGAGCAGTACTTC,CASSGGKTYEQYF
TRBJ2-2,TRBV5-4,NA,NA,TGTGCCAGCCGCCCGGGAGAAAGGGATAACGGGGAGCTGTTTTTT,CASRPGERDNGELFF
TRBJ1-1,TRBV29-1,NA,TRBD1,TGCAGCGCCGGACAGGGGGCTCAAAATGAAGCTTTCTTT,CSAGQGAQNEAFF
TRBJ2-1,TRBV9,NA,TRBD2,TGTGCCAGCAGCGCTGGGACTAGCGGGAGCCCCCATGAGCAGTTCTTC,CASSAGTSGSPHEQFF
TRBJ1-2,TRBV11-3,NA,TRBD1,TGTGCCAGCAGCTTAGGGGGTCGATTTAGCCGGGACAGGATTAACTATGGCTACACCTTC,CASSLGGRFSRDRINYGYTF
TRBJ2-1,TRBV7-6,NA,TRBD2,TGTGCCAGCAGCTTAGACGCACTAGCGGGCCGTTACAATGAGCAGTTCTTC,CASSLDALAGRYNEQFF
TRBJ1-2,TRBV28,NA,TRBD1,TGTGCCAGCAGTCCCCCTGACAGGGTTGTCTATGGCTACACCTTC,CASSPPDRVVYGYTF
TRBJ2-1,TRBV27,NA,TRBD1,TGTGCCAGCAGTTCGACAGGGATCGGGCGCAATGAGCAGTTCTTC,CASSSTGIGRNEQFF
TRBJ2-7,TRBV7-8,NA,TRBD1,TGTGCCAGCAGCCCAGGACAGGGGTACGAGCAGTACTTC,CASSPGQGYEQYF
TRBJ2-7,TRBV6-5,once,NA,TGTGCCAGCAGAAGCCGGGGATCCTCCTACGAGCAGTACTTC,CASRSRGSSYEQYF
TRBJ1-1,TRBV29-1,few,NA,TGCAGCGTTGGTGCGGGGATCACTGAAGCTTTCTTT,CSVGAGITEAFF
TRBJ2-7,TRBV20-1,NA,NA,TGCAGTGCTATAGGGTACGAGCAGTACTTC,CSAIGYEQYF
TRBJ2-1,TRBV19,NA,NA,TGTGCCAGTAGGTTTGGAGATGAGCAGTTCTTC,CASRFGDEQFF
TRBJ2-3,TRBV27,once,TRBD1,TGTGCCAGCAGTCCAGACAGGGCCAGGGATACGCAGTATTTT,CASSPDRARDTQYF
TRBJ2-7,TRBV5-1,NA,NA,TGCGCCAGCAGCTTGGAGTTAGGGAGCTCCTACGAGCAGTACTTC,CASSLELGSSYEQYF
TRBJ2-1,TRBV27,NA,NA,TGTGCCAGCAGTTTTTCGTACAGTGAGCAGTTCTTC,CASSFSYSEQFF
TRBJ2-7,TRBV5-1,NA,TRBD2,TGCGCCAGCGCGGGGGTTTCCCACGAGCAGTACTTC,CASAGVSHEQYF